This T cell receptor (beta chain) was recorded in a study of post-analysis software for immune sequencing data. Overall study context: Disease trajectories encompassed relapsing-remitting, secondary progressive and progressive-relapsing multiple sclerosis. Study outcomes and limitations: TRBV segments more frequent in patients than in controls numbered five and included TRBV5-6, TRBV5-1 and TRBV20-1. Normalized Chao1 diversity was significantly reduced in patients versus controls. F measure showed strong co-clustering of same-batch samples.

Unique molecular identifiers featured in each of the TCR beta cDNA libraries. TCRdb called the PCR reads again in MiXCR, with one record for every CDR3 protein. This sample has approximately 660,000 distinct CDR3 sequences, with about 60% found just once. CDR1 is LGHDT, CDR2 YNNKEL, per germline (reference sequence). This CDR3 is 13 amino acids long. Germline trimming cut 4 bases from V and 6 bases from J; bases unmatched to any gene: 3. This clonotype was recorded a few times. What it binds is unknown. The chain joins TRBV3-1 to TRBJ1-2; the match to TRBD1 covers 9 bases. This clonotype originated in a girl aged 2 to 10 with multiple sclerosis. The sample consisted of blood. The DNA for the CDR3 is TGTGCCAGCAGCCCACAGGGGGCGGATGGCTACACCTTC. This codes for CASSPQGADGYTF.